This T cell receptor beta chain comes out of a study of blood T cell repertoires in COVID-19. Overall study: Acute and convalescent COVID-19 samples came from the United States, Italy and Spain. From T cells, B-cell-depleted T cells, or PBMCs came the material, which was cDNA or gDNA.

The CDR3 runs 14 residues. CDR1 LNHNV and CDR2 YYDKDF come from the germline V gene (reference sequence). V lost 9 bases and J lost 4; bases outside the gene matches: 9. The assay was immunoSEQ multiplex PCR, and TCRdb's table has in-frame clones only and misses some. There are 300,000 to 400,000 clones in the sample; around 85% occur only once, and approximately 1.9% lies in the top ten. The sequencing input was PBMCs or T cells enriched from blood (not recorded which). The source is a woman aged 25 to 39 who had been exposed to COVID-19. The rearrangement joins TRBV15 to TRBJ1-2; the match to TRBD1 covers 9 bases. The CDR3 DNA sequence: TGTGCCACAAACCGGGACAGGGTATCCTATGGCTACACCTTC. It codes for CATNRDRVSYGYTF.